Following are 31 T cell receptor beta chains from one sample sequenced in a study of shared T cell receptors in the human thymus. This table comes from immunoSEQ multiplex PCR, and its TCRdb copy is limited to in-frame clones, with some not included. The sample includes some 700,000 clones, 70% to 90% of them seen just once. The same sample was also studied in work on human thymus T cells.

Sample: thymocytes. All receptors derive from a girl less than two years old with a congenital heart defect.

The chain employs TRBV7-8 and TRBJ2-3, with 10 bases aligning to TRBD2. The germline CDR1 and CDR2 sequences are SGHVS and FQNEAQ. The CDR3 has 19 amino acids. With 5 bases clipped from V and 3 bases from J, the junction kept 17 bases outside the gene matches. The CDR3 bases are TGTGCCAGCAGCCGGATTAGGAAAGCGGGGGGGCCTTCGACAGATACGCAGTATTTT. Translation gives CASSRIRKAGGPSTDTQYF.

The rearrangement uses TRBV5-1 and TRBJ1-1; 9 bases match TRBD1. Germline V gene data show CDR1 as SGHRS and CDR2 as YFSETQ. This CDR3 is built from 13 residues. Trimming took 4 bases from V and 3 from J; bases not matched to a gene: 1. The CDR3 sequence is CASSGDRDTEAFF. In DNA form, the CDR3 reads TGCGCCAGCAGCGGGGACAGGGACACTGAAGCTTTCTTT.

The chain is built from TRBV5-1 and TRBJ2-4, with 10 positions matching TRBD2. This CDR3 has 19 residues. Germline-derived CDR1 and CDR2 are SGHRS and YFSETQ. With V trimmed by 0 bases and J by 6 bases, 15 bases remained unmatched. CDR3 sequence: CASSLGLAGEDAAVNIQYF. CDR3 nucleotide sequence: TGCGCCAGCAGCTTGGGTCTAGCGGGGGAGGATGCCGCAGTAAACATTCAGTACTTC.

This sequence joins TRBV4-1 and TRBJ1-5; 7 bases are a match to TRBD1. The CDR3 runs to 22 residues. CDR1 MGHRA and CDR2 YSYEKL come from the germline V gene. After removal of 0 bases from V and 6 bases from J, the junction contained 26 bases not matched to a gene. The CDR3 region is CASSQDYGIIQHPGQWLQPQHF. The CDR3 DNA reads as TGCGCCAGCAGCCAAGATTATGGGATAATACAACACCCGGGACAGTGGCTTCAGCCCCAGCATTTT.

The chain carries TRBV4-3 and TRBJ2-2; D possibly corresponds to TRBD2 (6 bases). This CDR3 region has 20 residues. The germline V gene has CDR1 LGHNA and CDR2 YSLEER. The ends were cut back, 4 bases at V and 1 base at J, with 25 bases in the middle. Here the CDR3 DNA reads TGCGCCAGCAGCCTAATTGGGGGGAAAGTGGGTGGGCAGAACACCGGGGAGCTGTTTTTT. Its translation: CASSLIGGKVGGQNTGELFF.

This chain links TRBV11-2 with TRBJ2-5; weak D call: TRBD1 (6 bases). Per germline, CDR1 SGHAT and CDR2 FQNNGV. The CDR3 has 11 residues. V was clipped by 6 bases and J by 9 bases, with 11 bases between them. The CDR3 nucleotides read TGTGCCAGCAGTTCGGACAGACCCCAGTACTTC. Its translation: CASSSDRPQYF. Supplemented by reference TRBV11-2 and TRBJ2-5, the full variable domain reads EAGVAQSPRYKIIEKRQSVAFWCNPISGHATLYWYQQILGQGPKLLIQFQNNGVVDDSQLPKDRFSAERLKGVDSTLKIQPAKLEDSAVYLCASSSDRPQYFGPGTRLLVL.

The V gene is TRBV9, the J gene TRBJ2-7; TRBD2 aligns across 13 bases. Germline V gene lookup returns CDR1 SGDLS and CDR2 YYNGEE. V shed 4 bases and J 6 bases; nucleotides not matched to a gene: 7. The CDR3 spans 15 residues. The CDR3 sequence is CASSPGLAGQREQYF. In DNA, the CDR3 is TGTGCCAGCAGCCCGGGACTAGCGGGACAGCGCGAGCAGTACTTC. The full variable domain, with the rest looked up from reference TRBV9 and TRBJ2-7, is DSGVTQTPKHLITATGQRVTLRCSPRSGDLSVYWYQQSLDQGLQFLIQYYNGEERAKGNILERFSAQQFPDLHSELNLSSLELGDSALYFCASSPGLAGQREQYFGPGTRLTVT.

The V gene is TRBV15, the J gene TRBJ2-3, with D maybe TRBD2 (6 bases). The CDR3 runs 23 residues. Germline CDR1 LNHNV, CDR2 YYDKDF (reference sequence). V shed 0 bases and J shed 0 bases, with 31 bases lying between them. CDR3 in amino acids: CATSRDGSRKDRVGGTSTDTQYF. The DNA of the CDR3 is TGTGCCACCAGCAGAGACGGATCGCGAAAGGATCGGGTCGGGGGAACTAGCACAGATACGCAGTATTTT.

This clone was found once. The rearrangement links TRBV19 to TRBJ1-1; the match to TRBD1 covers 9 bases. Trimming cost V 4 bases and J 7 bases; bases outside gene matches: 10. There are 15 residues in the CDR3. Germline V lookup: CDR1 LNHDA, CDR2 SQIVND (reference sequence). CDR3 coding DNA: TGTGCCAGTAGTAGGGGACAGGGTAATAATGGTGAAGCTTTCTTT. As protein: CASSRGQGNNGEAFF.

V gene TRBV27 combines with J gene TRBJ2-3; 8 nucleotides match TRBD1. The germline gives CDR1 MNHEY, CDR2 SMNVEV (reference sequence). J gave up 6 bases and V 5 bases, and 16 bases lay outside the gene matches. CDR3 size: 17 residues. In DNA form, the CDR3 reads TGTGCCAGCAGTCCCCTCGACAGGGGTGGGAACACGGATACGCAGTATTTT. It yields the protein CASSPLDRGGNTDTQYF.

The chain couples TRBV19 to TRBJ1-2, with D possibly matching TRBD1 (5 bases). CDR3 length: 14 residues. The ends were cut back, 1 base at V and 4 bases at J, with 10 bases in the middle. Germline V lookup: CDR1 LNHDA, CDR2 SQIVND (reference sequence). The CDR3 coding sequence is TGTGCCAGTAGTATAGGAAGGGGCGGCTATGGCTACACCTTC. Translation: CASSIGRGGYGYTF.

This chain joins TRBV6-5 and TRBJ1-6; no definite D call. V lost 6 bases to trimming and J lost 7 bases, with 10 bases between them. The CDR3 has 13 residues. The germline V gene has CDR1 MNHEY and CDR2 SVGAGI. The CDR3 loop reads CASSGELNSPLHF. CDR3 sequence (DNA): TGTGCCAGCAGCGGTGAACTAAATTCACCCCTCCACTTT.

This clone was observed a single time. The chain has TRBV5-1 and TRBJ2-1; TRBD1 aligns across 7 bases. In germline, CDR1 is SGHRS, CDR2 YFSETQ. Germline trimming cut 2 bases from V and 3 bases from J; bases unmatched to any gene: 11. The CDR3 is 17 residues long. CDR3 coding DNA: TGCGCCAGCAGCTTACCAGGGGGACGGAACTACTACAATGAGCAGTTCTTC. Encoded protein: CASSLPGGRNYYNEQFF. Drawing the rest from reference TRBV5-1 and TRBJ2-1, the complete variable domain is KAGVTQTPRYLIKTRGQQVTLSCSPISGHRSVSWYQQTPGQGLQFLFEYFSETQRNKGNFPGRFSGRQFSNSRSEMNVSTLELGDSALYLCASSLPGGRNYYNEQFFGPGTRLTVL.

V usage is TRBV14 and J usage is TRBJ1-2; TRBD1 matches at 8 bases. The CDR3 covers 17 residues. J was trimmed by 4 bases and V by 1 base; bases with no gene match: 11. The germline V gene encodes CDR1 SGHDN and CDR2 FVKESK. DNA of the CDR3: TGTGCCAGCAGCCAAGTCCCCAGGGGGCGTTTCGGCTATGGCTACACCTTC. Translated, it gives CASSQVPRGRFGYGYTF.

This rearrangement joins TRBV6-5 to TRBJ2-1; 7 bases are a match to TRBD1. J was trimmed by 0 bases and V by 3 bases; bases with no gene match: 5. This CDR3 is built from 16 residues. Germline lookup yields CDR1 MNHEY and CDR2 SVGAGI. CDR3: CASSYGTEYSYNEQFF. The CDR3 coding sequence is TGTGCCAGCAGTTATGGGACAGAGTACTCCTACAATGAGCAGTTCTTC.

The rearrangement joins TRBV28 to TRBJ1-6; 9 bases are shared with TRBD1. The CDR3 is made up of 20 amino acids. The germline gives CDR1 MDHEN, CDR2 SYDVKM. With V trimmed by 0 bases and J by 8 bases, 17 bases remained unmatched. The CDR3 sequence is CASSLWDRGVAGPSDSPLHF. The CDR3, as DNA: TGTGCCAGCAGTTTATGGGACAGGGGTGTAGCAGGGCCTTCGGATTCACCCCTCCACTTT.

The chain employs TRBV7-9 and TRBJ1-2, with D tentatively TRBD1 (5 bases). V was pared by 5 bases and J by 6 bases, with 16 bases between. CDR1 and CDR2 (germline): SEHNR, FQNEAQ (reference sequence). The CDR3 covers 14 residues. In DNA form, the CDR3 reads TGTGCCAGCAGCCCCCTCGGCAGGGAGGATGGCTACACCTTC. Residues: CASSPLGREDGYTF.

A few counts support this clone. The CDR3 loop is CASRKGQTVTEAFF. The CDR3 DNA reads TGTGCCAGCCGCAAAGGACAGACGGTCACTGAAGCTTTCTTT. The chain combines TRBV27 with TRBJ1-1; tentatively, D is TRBD1 (6 bases). V lost 8 bases and J lost 4, with 17 bases in between. Germline V CDR1 and CDR2: MNHEY, SMNVEV (reference sequence). The CDR3 is 14 amino acids.

The V call is TRBV7-9, the J call TRBJ1-1; 12 bases are a match to TRBD1. Germline V lookup: CDR1 SEHNR, CDR2 FQNEAQ (reference sequence). The CDR3 loop spans 14 amino acids. Unmatched junction bases numbered 7, after V lost 5 bases and J lost 9 bases. Here the CDR3 reads CASSRDRGRGKAFF. CDR3 sequence (DNA): TGTGCCAGCAGCCGGGACAGGGGGCGCGGCAAAGCTTTCTTT.

The gene calls are TRBV5-6 and TRBJ1-3; 8 nucleotides align to TRBD1. The CDR3 spans 15 residues. Germline lookup yields CDR1 SGHDT and CDR2 YYEEEE. Losses at the gene ends were 0 bases for V and 5 bases for J; bases not matched to a gene: 4. In DNA form, the CDR3 reads TGTGCCAGCAGCTTGGGGACAGGGAGCAGAAACACCATATATTTT. It yields the protein CASSLGTGSRNTIYF.

The CDR3 DNA follows: TGCGCCAGCAGTGAGTCGGGACAGGGCTACGAGCAGTACTTC. The encoded protein is CASSESGQGYEQYF. The chain couples TRBV10-2 to TRBJ2-7; 9 bases line up with TRBD1. Germline CDR1 is WSHSY and CDR2 is SAAADI. V dropped 0 bases and J dropped 3; count of bases not matched to a gene: 0. The CDR3 loop spans 14 amino acids.

J is TRBJ1-2 and V is TRBV4-3; D uncertain. The CDR3 covers 14 residues. The germline gives CDR1 LGHNA, CDR2 YSLEER. Trimming shortened V by 1 base and J by 4 bases, and 10 bases separated the two germline ends. The CDR3 loop is CASSQVAGIYGYTF. CDR3 DNA sequence: TGCGCCAGCAGCCAAGTTGCGGGCATCTATGGCTACACCTTC.

The gene calls are TRBV6-5 and TRBJ1-1; D uncertain. The germline V gene has CDR1 MNHEY and CDR2 SVGAGI. The CDR3 is made up of 15 amino acids. The V gene lost 6 bases and the J gene lost 4 bases, with 18 bases spanning the gap. The chain's CDR3 is CASRSSTPWATEAFF. Written as DNA, the CDR3 is TGTGCCAGCAGATCATCCACACCTTGGGCCACTGAAGCTTTCTTT.

This clone showed up just a few times. The chain links TRBV7-2 to TRBJ2-7; 7 positions agree with TRBD1. Germline lookup yields CDR1 SGHTA and CDR2 FQGNSA. The CDR3 has 13 residues. Trimming took 3 bases from V and 3 from J; bases not matched to a gene: 2. The CDR3 nucleotides read TGTGCCAGCAGCTTGGGACAGATCTACGAGCAGTACTTC. Protein sequence: CASSLGQIYEQYF.

The rearrangement joins TRBV15 to TRBJ2-5; TRBD1 might be the D (5 bases). There are 15 residues in the CDR3. Germline CDR1 and CDR2: LNHNV and YYDKDF (reference sequence). V shed 1 base and J shed 0 bases, with 9 bases lying between them. DNA of the CDR3: TGTGCCACCAGCAGAGTGTGGGGCTACCAAGAGACCCAGTACTTC. It specifies CATSRVWGYQETQYF.

The CDR3 DNA sequence: TGTGCCTGGACCCCTTGCTATGGGGGGGAGGATGGCTACACCTTC. Translation: CAWTPCYGGEDGYTF. V is TRBV30 and J is TRBJ1-2; TRBD1 is a possible D gene (5 bases). Germline loops: CDR1 GTSNPN, CDR2 SVGIG (reference sequence). Trimming stripped 4 bases from V and 6 bases from J, with 21 bases between. There are 15 residues in the CDR3.

The rearrangement uses TRBV11-2 and TRBJ2-2; 9 nucleotides line up with TRBD1. The trim removed 6 bases at V and 1 base at J, leaving 12 bases unmatched. The CDR3 spans 18 residues. Germline CDR1 is SGHAT and CDR2 is FQNNGV. CDR3 residues: CASSNPRGQGENTGELFF. The CDR3, as DNA: TGTGCCAGCAGTAACCCGAGGGGACAGGGAGAGAACACCGGGGAGCTGTTTTTT.

Details on this clone: The same CDR3 is also encoded by other DNA sequences in this sample. The chain couples TRBV6-5 to TRBJ2-7, with 7 bases identical to TRBD1. V was pared by 5 bases and J by 0 bases, with 7 bases of the junction left unmatched. CDR3 length: 15 amino acids. Germline V lookup: CDR1 MNHEY, CDR2 SVGAGI. Here the CDR3 DNA reads TGTGCCAGCAGTCCGGGACAGATCAGCTCCTACGAGCAGTACTTC. Protein sequence: CASSPGQISSYEQYF.

The chain is built from TRBV4-1 and TRBJ1-1; tentative D call: TRBD1 (5 bases). This CDR3 is built from 21 residues. From germline, CDR1 is MGHRA and CDR2 YSYEKL. V lost 4 bases and J lost 8, with 38 bases in between. CDR3 bases: TGCGCCAGCAGCCCATGGGGTAGTCGGGGGACGAATAAACTAAAGTTTTCGGAAGCTTTCTTT. It specifies CASSPWGSRGTNKLKFSEAFF.

This clone was detected a few times. This rearrangement joins TRBV9 to TRBJ1-2; 7 bases agree with TRBD1. Germline CDR1 reads SGDLS; CDR2 reads YYNGEE. The CDR3 has 13 residues. Unmatched junction bases numbered 3, after V lost 4 bases and J lost 3 bases. CDR3 coding DNA: TGTGCCAGCAGCTTAGGACAGGACTATGGCTACACCTTC. It specifies CASSLGQDYGYTF.

This rearrangement joins TRBV19 to TRBJ1-6, with D possibly TRBD1 on 6 matching bases. Per the germline V gene, CDR1 is LNHDA and CDR2 is SQIVND (reference sequence). The CDR3 sequence is 15 residues long. The ends were cut back, 4 bases at V and 1 base at J, with 8 bases in the middle. The CDR3 sequence: CASSTQGSYNSPLHF. CDR3 coding DNA: TGTGCCAGTAGTACCCAGGGGTCCTATAATTCACCCCTCCACTTT.